The rows below give T cell receptor beta chains drawn from one sample of a study of OX40 agonist ivuxolimab in advanced cancers. The protocol was immunoSEQ multiplex PCR, while the TCRdb copy is restricted to in-frame clones and leaves out a portion. The table includes about 64,000 clones, 85% detected once. The material was CD4+ or CD8+ T cells sorted from blood, obtained in a trial of the OX40 agonist ivuxolimab. The source of these receptors is an adult with an advanced solid tumor such as melanoma, head and neck, liver or kidney cancer. Each CDR3 is given without its conserved first and last residue. Clone size is stated in some rows and not others, as once, few, many or a class when expanded.

>TRBJ2-7|TRBV5-1|12|NA
ASSMGQGIAEQY
>TRBJ2-5|TRBV10-3|11|NA
AIRVAGDETQY
>TRBJ2-7|TRBV18|12|NA
ASSPPTGTYEQY
>TRBJ1-4|TRBV5-1|13|NA
ASSSGGAKDEKLF
>TRBJ2-2|TRBV10-3|13|NA
AISPQGANTGELF
>TRBJ2-1|TRBV12-5|12|NA
ASGLWEGGDEQF
>TRBJ1-5|TRBV2|13|NA
ASRLAGQGRQPQH
>TRBJ1-1|TRBV27|11|NA
ASSLGGRTEAF
>TRBJ2-7|TRBV10-2|13|NA
ASSESSGRPYEQY
>TRBJ1-6|TRBV7-2|13|few
ASSSVTGSNSPLH
>TRBJ1-2|TRBV7-2|12|NA
ASSHYRLKEGYT
>TRBJ1-2|TRBV14|14|once
ASSQIKGELSYGYT
>TRBJ1-6|TRBV30|12|few
ACPTVPGGGPLH
>TRBJ2-3|TRBV5-1|15|few
ASSLGLQPKDTDTQY
>TRBJ2-1|TRBV4-3|13|NA
ASSLSGTHYNEQF
>TRBJ2-4|TRBV6-4|12|NA
ASSGLAEKNIQY
>TRBJ2-5|TRBV27|13|NA
ASSLSGTGAETQY
>TRBJ1-5|TRBV28|13|NA
ASSFQGGMGQPQH
>TRBJ2-1|TRBV11-3|11|NA
ASSSPGVNEQF
>TRBJ2-3|TRBV28|12|few
ASSRLQDTDTQY
>TRBJ2-3|TRBV7-2|13|NA
ASSKPRTGTDTQY
>TRBJ1-2|TRBV28|11|NA
ASSGGQAYGYT
>TRBJ1-2|TRBV6-5|11|NA
ASSLTPGQGVT
>TRBJ2-5|TRBV5-1|13|NA
ASSLGQGWAETQY
>TRBJ2-7|TRBV7-9|13|NA
ASSRLAGDGYEQY
>TRBJ2-7|TRBV9|12|once
ASSVLPGRYEQY
>TRBJ1-4|TRBV2|13|NA
ASRVNGLNNEKLF
>TRBJ2-5|TRBV27|10|NA
ASSSLGETQY
>TRBJ2-2|TRBV11-2|13|NA
ASSSGQGNTGELF
>TRBJ2-7|TRBV11-2|16|NA
ASSLDGVLGLVPPEQY
>TRBJ1-5|TRBV27|13|once
ASSLLGGAPGPQH
>TRBJ1-2|TRBV6-5|10|NA
ASRQGAEGYT
>TRBJ1-1|TRBV29-1|12|NA
STGRGNMNTEAF
>TRBJ2-5|TRBV18|14|once
ASSPPFRTGQETQY
>TRBJ2-7|TRBV14|14|NA
ASSPPGAGARNEQY
>TRBJ2-7|TRBV28|12|NA
ASTGEGETYEQY
>TRBJ1-1|TRBV29-1|10|NA
SVEEGRTEAF
>TRBJ2-7|TRBV6-6|12|NA
ASRETGDYYEQY
>TRBJ2-5|TRBV29-1|10|NA
SLGQGLETQY
>TRBJ2-6|TRBV6-4|13|NA
ASSDRSSGANVLT
>TRBJ2-3|TRBV30|10|NA
AWRVWTDTQY
>TRBJ2-3|TRBV5-1|13|NA
ASSLDAGEPDTQY
>TRBJ2-7|TRBV5-1|13|many
ASRIRDSVSYEQY
>TRBJ2-1|TRBV4-1|16|NA
ASSRGTSGSKSYNEQF
>TRBJ2-3|TRBV27|13|NA
ASSLTIGSTDTQY
>TRBJ1-2|TRBV28|12|NA
ASSGTGDYYGYT
>TRBJ2-7|TRBV9|14|NA
ASSPRGDRAQGEQY
>TRBJ2-1|TRBV2|13|once
ASSGSSGSVNEQF
>TRBJ2-5|TRBV4-1|12|NA
ASSPGLSQETQY
>TRBJ2-1|TRBV12-5|13|NA
ASGLLASGYNEQF
>TRBJ2-3|TRBV11-2|14|NA
ASSTGLAGRTDTQY
>TRBJ1-1|TRBV2|12|NA
ASSEAGLNTEAF
>TRBJ2-7|TRBV27|9|once
ASRIVRRQY
>TRBJ2-3|TRBV2|13|NA
ASSEQGIGTDTQY
>TRBJ2-1|TRBV10-2|12|once
ASSGAGAGNEQF
>TRBJ2-3|TRBV7-9|14|NA
ASSLDRQAITDTQY
>TRBJ2-3|TRBV7-3|11|few
ASSYRDTDTQY
>TRBJ1-1|TRBV5-5|13|NA
ASSLGPTENTEAF
>TRBJ2-5|TRBV6-1|13|NA
ASSEEGRYQETQY